This TCR beta chain was observed in a study of cytomegalovirus exposure and HLA in healthy donors. Study-level points and caveats: As a later analysis showed, a missense DCLRE1C variant was linked to trimming of TCR beta V- and J-genes. The dataset shows that most TCR sequences were rare, while some public TCRs occurred in many donors.

Trimming stripped 0 bases from V and 1 base from J, with 10 bases between. CDR1 is SGHDT, CDR2 YYEEEE, per germline. This CDR3 is built from 15 residues. Primers included in the PCR were 60 Vbeta and 13 Jbeta primers. Data came from immunoSEQ multiplex PCR; TCRdb stores just in-frame clones and leaves some out. Recorded for this sample: about 59,000 clones. The donors (healthy individuals) were bone marrow donors. For this clone: Its antigen is currently unknown.

This receptor was obtained from a man aged 25-45 years in good health and CMV-seropositive. The chain combines TRBV5-6 with TRBJ1-2; tentatively, D is TRBD1 (5 bases). Sequences were obtained from PBMCs. The CDR3 is CASSLAGGVNYGYTF. CDR3 bases: TGTGCCAGCAGCTTGGCTGGGGGGGTTAACTATGGCTACACCTTC.